These T cell receptor beta chains were read from a single sample in a study of cytomegalovirus exposure and HLA in healthy donors. Profiling relied on immunoSEQ multiplex PCR, and the TCRdb table lists in-frame clones only, not all of them. The table shows some 120,000 clones, with about two thirds occurring only once. Sequenced material: PBMCs. The receptors come from a man aged 60 to 69 in good health and CMV-seropositive. Both conserved end residues are part of each CDR3. D genes are given only for firm matches. Part of the rows lack a size; the others show once, few, many or a class for expanded clones.

size	D	J	V	CDR3	DNA
-	TRBD2	TRBJ2-1	TRBV5-1	CASSPSAGGDLNEQFF	TGCGCCAGCTCTCCCTCGGCGGGGGGAGACTTAAATGAGCAGTTCTTC
few	-	TRBJ1-6	TRBV5-1	CASSLGGLSNSPLHF	TGCGCCAGCAGCTTGGGAGGGCTCTCGAATTCACCCCTCCACTTT
-	-	TRBJ2-7	TRBV29-1	CSYRVDYEQYF	TGCAGCTACAGGGTTGACTACGAGCAGTACTTC
once	TRBD2	TRBJ2-2	TRBV2	CASTPGSGGSIGELFF	TGTGCCAGCACCCCTGGTAGCGGGGGGAGTATCGGGGAGCTGTTTTTT
-	TRBD1	TRBJ1-5	TRBV18	CASSPIRLGQGLGNQPQHF	TGTGCCAGCTCACCAATCCGTTTGGGACAGGGGCTAGGCAATCAGCCCCAGCATTTT
-	-	TRBJ1-3	TRBV5-6	CASSLAGTGILGNTIYF	TGTGCCAGCAGCTTGGCCGGAACAGGGATATTGGGAAACACCATATATTTT
-	TRBD1	TRBJ1-1	TRBV7-8	CASRSKGRDRGLNTEAFF	TGTGCCAGCAGGTCTAAAGGCCGAGACAGGGGCCTGAACACTGAAGCTTTCTTT
-	-	TRBJ2-3	TRBV2	CANGRYTDTDTQYF	TGTGCCAATGGCCGATACACCGACACAGATACGCAGTATTTT
-	TRBD2	TRBJ2-3	TRBV7-2	CASSFFLGGTSLSTDTQYF	TGTGCCAGCAGCTTTTTCCTTGGGGGGACTAGCCTTAGCACAGATACGCAGTATTTT
-	TRBD2	TRBJ2-5	TRBV18	CASSPGAGGLDETQYF	TGTGCCAGCTCTCCCGGAGCGGGGGGGCTCGATGAGACCCAGTACTTC
-	-	TRBJ1-6	TRBV4-2	CASSLVTGEDSPLHF	TGTGCCAGCAGCCTAGTCACAGGAGAGGATTCACCCCTCCACTTT
-	-	TRBJ1-1	TRBV7-2	CASSPGRPTEAFF	TGTGCCAGCAGTCCAGGGAGGCCCACTGAAGCTTTCTTT
-	-	TRBJ1-2	TRBV6-5	CASSRQKGWSYGYTF	TGTGCCAGCAGCCGACAGAAGGGCTGGTCCTATGGCTACACCTTC
few	-	TRBJ2-4	TRBV28	CASSLLATGIAKNIQYF	TGTGCCAGCAGTTTATTAGCGACCGGAATAGCCAAAAACATTCAGTACTTC
-	-	TRBJ2-6	TRBV27	CASSPQDTLRANVLTF	TGTGCCAGCAGTCCCCAGGACACCCTTCGGGCCAACGTCCTGACTTTC